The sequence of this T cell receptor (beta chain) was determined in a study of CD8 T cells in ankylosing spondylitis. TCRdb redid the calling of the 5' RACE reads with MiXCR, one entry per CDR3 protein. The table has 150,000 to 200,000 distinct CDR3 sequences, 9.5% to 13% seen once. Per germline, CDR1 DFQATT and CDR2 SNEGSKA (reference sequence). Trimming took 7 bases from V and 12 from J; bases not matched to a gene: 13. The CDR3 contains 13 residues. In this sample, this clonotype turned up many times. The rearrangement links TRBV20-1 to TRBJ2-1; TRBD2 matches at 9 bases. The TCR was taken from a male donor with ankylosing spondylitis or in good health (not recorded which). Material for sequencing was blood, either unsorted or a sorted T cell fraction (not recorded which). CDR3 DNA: TGCAGTGGGGTAGCGGGGGCCCGATTTTTGCAGTTCTTC. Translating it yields CSGVAGARFLQFF.